One T cell receptor beta chain is described in this entry. No cognate antigen has been identified for it. Mismatch with germline at one junction end may stem from a read error. The roughly 39 donors, aged roughly 6 to 95 years, were systemically healthy Caucasian individuals from Russia. Around 10 milliliters of peripheral blood were drawn from each donor into EDTA-treated Vacutainer tubes. Ficoll-Paque density-gradient centrifugation was used to isolate PBMCs, with at least 6 million per sample. Total RNA, at least 5 micrograms per sample, was extracted from PBMCs with Trizol reagent. Naive CD45RAhigh/CD27high T cell percentages were measured by flow cytometry on a PBMC aliquot from every donor. This entry comes from a study of blood T cells in healthy people across ages (dated by TCRdb to between 2014 and 2016). Background for the entire study: In model experiments, template switching captured roughly one uniquely barcoded TCR beta cDNA molecule for every two T cells. The study measured age-related changes in TCR beta repertoire diversity using deep sequencing normalized with unique cDNA molecular identifiers. Four age groups were formed from the donors: young (average approximately 15 years), middle-aged (around 37), aged (about 62) and long-lived (82). To avoid experimental bias, donors of different ages were spread randomly across the sequencing lanes. Two additional independent replicas of 1 million unique cDNA reads from the same blood draw were analyzed for two donors (one aged 18 to 30 and one aged 80 or older).

Receptors were amplified or captured by 5' RACE. A second roughly 7 to 11 cycle PCR used a sample-barcoded 5' primer and a J-beta primer mix. Each TCR beta cDNA molecule received a unique molecular identifier from a template-switch 5' adaptor carrying 12 random nucleotides. Each sample yielded at least 2.5 million CDR3-containing paired-end reads. The Mint cDNA synthesis kit, primed by a TRBC-specific oligonucleotide, was used to synthesize first-strand cDNA from all RNA. Following uracil-DNA glycosylase treatment, a first 18-cycle PCR with universal primers M1SS and BC2_uni_R was performed on all cDNA. The paper's processing steps were these. Normalization of each sample was performed by random selection of 1 million high-quality reads, each carrying a distinct molecular identifier. Instead of being binned into consensus sequences, reads with shared molecular identifiers were discarded. MiTCR, set to a Q25 quality threshold and the strictest error-elimination algorithm, was used for CDR3 identification, clonotype clustering and error correction. A nonparametric unseen species model with Euler transformation was used to estimate a lower bound on total TCR beta diversity. TCRdb trimmed the raw reads at Q25, called clones with MiXCR and kept productive beta chains. Rows are combined by CDR3 protein, so each entry shows the most common genes and DNA. The V and J calls and clone size are TCRdb's, not the authors'. The sample yields 1.5 million to 2 million distinct CDR3 sequences; about 39% were counted once. Of the sample, around 23% is held by the ten largest clones.

Including the terminal cysteine and phenylalanine, the CDR3 comprises 14 residues. The sequence is cut down to CDR3 DNA, 42 bases in frame from base 1. The germline V gene gives CDR1 as SGHVS and CDR2 as FNYEAQ. What the study reported, not specific to this receptor: Because the CMV infection status of the donors was unknown, age-related changes in expanded clonotypes may potentially have been confounded. The percentage of naive T cells measured by flow cytometry correlated strongly with observed TCR beta diversity. Compared with the aged group, more naive CD4+ T cells, fewer expanded clones and increased TCR diversity were shown by the long-lived group, suggesting age selection. Conclusive comparison of naive and antigen-experienced compartments was prevented by the profiling of bulk unsorted PBMCs. Total diversity estimates from one million sequenced T cells were considered lower bounds and underestimates. As age increased, observed TCR beta diversity per million T cells dropped in a roughly linear way, and a significant reduction was already evident by age around 41.

Sequenced material: blood. The receptor comes from a human donor in good health. The chain was built from TRBV7-6 and TRBJ2-1; the D gene identity is not certain. The CDR3 protein: CASSQDGSYDEQFF. The nucleotide sequence reads as follows: TGTGCCAGCAGCCAGGACGGATCCTACGATGAGCAGTTCTTC.